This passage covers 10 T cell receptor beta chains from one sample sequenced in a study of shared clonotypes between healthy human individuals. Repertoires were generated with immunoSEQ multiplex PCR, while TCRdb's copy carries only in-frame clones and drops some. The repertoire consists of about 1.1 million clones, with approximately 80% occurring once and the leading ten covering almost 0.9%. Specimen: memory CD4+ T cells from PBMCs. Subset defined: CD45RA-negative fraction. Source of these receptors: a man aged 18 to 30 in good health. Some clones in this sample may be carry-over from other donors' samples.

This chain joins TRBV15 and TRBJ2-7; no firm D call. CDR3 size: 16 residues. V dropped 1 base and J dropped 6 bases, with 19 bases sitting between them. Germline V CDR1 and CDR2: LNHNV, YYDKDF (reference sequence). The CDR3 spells CATSRVGSKALREQYF. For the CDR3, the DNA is TGTGCCACCAGCAGAGTAGGGTCGAAGGCCCTACGCGAGCAGTACTTC. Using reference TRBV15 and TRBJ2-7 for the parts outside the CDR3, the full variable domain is DAMVIQNPRYQVTQFGKPVTLSCSQTLNHNVMYWYQQKSSQAPKLLFHYYDKDFNNEADTPDNFQSRRPNTSFCFLDIRSPGLGDTAMYLCATSRVGSKALREQYFGPGTRLTVT.

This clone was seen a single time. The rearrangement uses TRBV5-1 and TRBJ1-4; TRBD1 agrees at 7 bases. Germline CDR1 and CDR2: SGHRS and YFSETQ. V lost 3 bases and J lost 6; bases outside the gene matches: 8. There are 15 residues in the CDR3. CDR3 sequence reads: CASSSMTGTDEKLFF. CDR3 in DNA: TGCGCCAGCAGCTCCATGACAGGGACGGATGAAAAACTGTTTTTT.

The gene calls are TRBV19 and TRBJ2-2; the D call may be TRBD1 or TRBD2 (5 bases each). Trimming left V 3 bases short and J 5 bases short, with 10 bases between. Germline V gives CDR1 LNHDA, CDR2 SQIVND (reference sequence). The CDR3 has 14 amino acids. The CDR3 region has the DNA TGTGCCAGTAGTATGGGGGATCTTACCGGGGAGCTGTTTTTT. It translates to CASSMGDLTGELFF. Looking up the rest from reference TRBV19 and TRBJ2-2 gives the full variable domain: DGGITQSPKYLFRKEGQNVTLSCEQNLNHDAMYWYRQDPGQGLRLIYYSQIVNDFQKGDIAEGYSVSREKKESFPLTVTSAQKNPTAFYLCASSMGDLTGELFFGEGSRLTVL.

This CDR3 is CASSQASGRGATYEQYF. The CDR3 coding sequence is TGCGCCAGCAGCCAAGCCTCGGGGCGGGGTGCGACCTACGAGCAGTACTTC. V is TRBV4-1 and J is TRBJ2-7; TRBD2 might be the D (6 bases). The CDR3 loop spans 17 amino acids. V lost 1 base and J lost 2, with 18 bases in between. The V gene's germline CDR1 is MGHRA and CDR2 YSYEKL.

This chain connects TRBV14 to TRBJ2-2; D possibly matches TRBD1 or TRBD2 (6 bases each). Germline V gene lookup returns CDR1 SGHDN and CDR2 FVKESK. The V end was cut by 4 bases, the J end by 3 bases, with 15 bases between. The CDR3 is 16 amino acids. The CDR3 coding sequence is TGTGCCAGCAGCCTTTATCAGGGGAGGTACACCGGGGAGCTGTTTTTT. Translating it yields CASSLYQGRYTGELFF.

This CDR3 reads CSVESTGVEQYF. The CDR3 bases are TGCAGCGTTGAGTCAACAGGGGTCGAGCAGTACTTC. The chain combines TRBV29-1 with TRBJ2-5; 7 bases align to TRBD1. The assigned J gene may be wrong: the sequence end matches TRBJ2-7 better. CDR3 length: 12 residues. Germline assignment: CDR1 SQVTM and CDR2 ANQGSEA.

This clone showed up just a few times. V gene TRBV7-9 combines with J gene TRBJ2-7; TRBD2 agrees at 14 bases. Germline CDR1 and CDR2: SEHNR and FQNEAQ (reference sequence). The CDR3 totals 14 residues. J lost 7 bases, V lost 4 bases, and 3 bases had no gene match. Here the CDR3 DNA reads TGTGCCAGCAGCTCCGGGACTAGCGGGAGAGAGCAGTACTTC. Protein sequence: CASSSGTSGREQYF.

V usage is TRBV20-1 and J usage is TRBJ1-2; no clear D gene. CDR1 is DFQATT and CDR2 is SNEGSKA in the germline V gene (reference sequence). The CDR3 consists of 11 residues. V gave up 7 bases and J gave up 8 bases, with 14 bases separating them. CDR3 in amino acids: CSERIREGYTF. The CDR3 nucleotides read TGCAGTGAAAGGATAAGAGAGGGCTACACCTTC.

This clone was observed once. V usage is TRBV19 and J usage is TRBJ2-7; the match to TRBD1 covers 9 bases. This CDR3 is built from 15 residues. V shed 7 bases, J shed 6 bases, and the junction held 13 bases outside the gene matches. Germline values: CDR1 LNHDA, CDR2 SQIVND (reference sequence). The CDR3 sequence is CASKRTGTGSPEQYF. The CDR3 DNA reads TGTGCCAGTAAGAGAACCGGGACAGGGTCTCCCGAGCAGTACTTC.

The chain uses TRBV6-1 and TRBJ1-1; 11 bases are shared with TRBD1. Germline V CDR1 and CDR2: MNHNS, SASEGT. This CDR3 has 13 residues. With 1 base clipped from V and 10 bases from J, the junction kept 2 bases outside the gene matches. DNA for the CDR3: TGTGCCAGCAGTGAAGTAGGGACAGGGGGAGCTTTCTTT. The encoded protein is CASSEVGTGGAFF.